This TCR beta chain was found in a study of cytomegalovirus exposure and HLA in healthy donors. Overall study results and limits: Later work associated roughly 15,000 TCR beta sequences with HLA alleles at 0.05 false discovery rate. The study designated 150 or so TCR beta chains cytomegalovirus-associated. Most observed TCR sequences were rare, whereas some public TCRs were detected in many donors. Indistinguishability led to the exclusion of some V segments, TRBV6-2 and TRBV6-3 included.

On this clone: Its antigen is not known. Germline and junction disagree at one end, which may indicate a read error.

CDR3 size: 14 residues. CDR1 is SGHVS and CDR2 is FQNEAQ in the germline V gene. The PCR ran on 60 Vbeta and 13 Jbeta primers. Data came from immunoSEQ multiplex PCR; TCRdb stores just in-frame clones and leaves some out. The sample lists 150,000 to 200,000 clones; roughly 73% were seen once. The clonotype originates from a young man in good health and CMV-seropositive. The rearrangement joins TRBV7-8 to TRBJ2-1; possible D gene TRBD2, 6 bases. Source material: PBMCs. The CDR3 reads CASSSRIPSEAPLF. Written as DNA, the CDR3 is TGTGCCAGCAGCTCGCGAATACCTAGCGAGGCCCCACTCTTC.